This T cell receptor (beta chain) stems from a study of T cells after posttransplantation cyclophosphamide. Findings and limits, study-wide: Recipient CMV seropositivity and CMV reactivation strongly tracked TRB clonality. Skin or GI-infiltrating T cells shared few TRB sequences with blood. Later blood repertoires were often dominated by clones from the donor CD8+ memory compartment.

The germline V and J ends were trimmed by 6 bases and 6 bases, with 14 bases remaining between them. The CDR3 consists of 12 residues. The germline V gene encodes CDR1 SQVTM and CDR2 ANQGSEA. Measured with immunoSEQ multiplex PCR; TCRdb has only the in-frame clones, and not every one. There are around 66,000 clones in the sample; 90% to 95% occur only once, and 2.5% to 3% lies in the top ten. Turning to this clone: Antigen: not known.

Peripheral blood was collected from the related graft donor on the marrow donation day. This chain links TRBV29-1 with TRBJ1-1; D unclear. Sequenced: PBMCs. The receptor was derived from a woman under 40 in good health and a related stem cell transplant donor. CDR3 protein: CSVASGYAEAFF. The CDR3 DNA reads TGCAGCGTCGCGTCTGGATACGCTGAAGCTTTCTTT.